Many counts were recorded for the clone carrying this TCR beta chain. TCRdb passed the RACE reads through MiXCR, listing each CDR3 protein once. The data show over 300,000 distinct CDR3 sequences, 5% to 6.5% seen once. In germline, CDR1 is LGHDT, CDR2 YNNKEL (reference sequence). Unmatched junction bases numbered 1, after V lost 0 bases and J lost 6 bases. The CDR3 is made up of 13 amino acids. As for time point: pre-sensitization, week 0. The treatment was: therapeutic diphenylcyclopropenone sensitization with weekly scalp DPC. These data belong to a study of human T cells and chemical hapten exposure.

Specimen: whole blood, collected in connection with sensitization to the hapten diphenylcyclopropenone (DPC). V gene TRBV3-1 combines with J gene TRBJ2-7; 8 positions agree with TRBD2. The receptor's source is a woman between 50 and 59 years old with alopecia areata. Some clones in this sample may be carry-over from other donors' samples. In DNA, the CDR3 is TGTGCCAGCAGCCAAGATAGCGGGGCCGAGCAGTACTTC. Residues: CASSQDSGAEQYF.